This passage covers 23 T cell receptor beta chains from one sample sequenced in a study of CD8+CD57+ T cells in acquired aplastic anemia. CDR3 and TCR beta VDJ profiling relied on genomic DNA as the template. From the reads, TCRdb called clonotypes with MiXCR, one entry per CDR3 protein. The table shows approximately 160,000 distinct CDR3 sequences, with around 45% occurring only once. Source material: sorted CD4+, CD8+, or CD8+CD57+ T cells (not recorded which) from PBMCs. The receptors shown here come from a human donor in good health.

The chain links TRBV15 to TRBJ1-1; 8 nucleotides line up with TRBD1. This CDR3 is 13 amino acids long. Germline CDR1 and CDR2: LNHNV and YYDKDF (reference sequence). With 8 bases clipped from V and 4 bases from J, the junction kept 6 bases outside the gene matches. The CDR3 region is CATRTGGGTEAFF. Here the CDR3 DNA reads TGTGCCACCCGCACAGGGGGAGGCACTGAAGCTTTCTTT.

The rearrangement joins TRBV20-1 to TRBJ1-2; perhaps TRBD1 as D (5 bases). V dropped 3 bases and J dropped 3 bases, with 14 bases sitting between them. The CDR3 loop spans 14 amino acids. Germline V gene lookup returns CDR1 DFQATT and CDR2 SNEGSKA (reference sequence). For the CDR3, the DNA is TGCAGTGCTAGGGTATTGCAAGGGGACTATGGCTACACCTTC. It codes for CSARVLQGDYGYTF.

This clonotype was seen more than once but under ten times. The chain has TRBV3-1 and TRBJ1-2; no reliable D call. V lost 7 bases and J lost 2, with 20 bases in between. CDR1 and CDR2 from the germline V gene are LGHDT and YNNKEL (reference sequence). CDR3 length: 16 amino acids. As DNA, the CDR3 is TGTGCCAGCACCCGAGGGAGGATAGGGAACAACTATGGCTACACCTTC. It is translated as CASTRGRIGNNYGYTF.

This clonotype was seen more than once but under ten times. The rearrangement uses TRBV30 and TRBJ2-5, with 7 bases identical to TRBD2. The trim removed 3 bases at V and 4 bases at J, leaving 11 bases unmatched. The germline gives CDR1 GTSNPN, CDR2 SVGIG (reference sequence). This CDR3 has 15 amino acids. The CDR3 bases are TGTGCCTGGAGCTGGGCGGGAGTGGCGGGAGAGACCCAGTACTTC. It codes for CAWSWAGVAGETQYF.

As to this clonotype: Just one base apart from a much larger clone, this may be a read error. This sequence joins TRBV20-1 and TRBJ1-1, with 7 bases that match TRBD1. The CDR3 sequence is 11 residues long. The junction had 2 bases not matched to a gene; V was cut back by 4 bases and J by 6 bases. Germline V gene data show CDR1 as DFQATT and CDR2 as SNEGSKA (reference sequence). CDR3 in DNA: TGCAGTGCTAAGACAGGGTCTGAAGCTTTCTTT. This sequence encodes CSAKTGSEAFF.

This clonotype was found many times. The genes are TRBV3-1 and TRBJ2-7; D is possibly TRBD1 (6 bases). The germline CDR1 and CDR2 sequences are LGHDT and YNNKEL (reference sequence). V was clipped by 2 bases and J by 7 bases, with 9 bases between them. The CDR3 is 12 amino acids. CDR3 protein: CASSQPGQEQYF. CDR3 nucleotide sequence: TGTGCCAGCAGCCAACCGGGACAAGAGCAGTACTTC.

For this clonotype: Since a much larger clone is just one base distant, this may be a read error. The chain carries TRBV9 and TRBJ2-7; no clear D. V dropped 3 bases and J dropped 5 bases, with 15 bases sitting between them. CDR1 is SGDLS and CDR2 is YYNGEE in the germline V gene. CDR3 size: 14 residues. The CDR3 DNA is TGTGCCAGCAGCGCCTTCGCGCATTCCCACGAGCAGTACTTC. Translation: CASSAFAHSHEQYF.

The chain employs TRBV12-5 and TRBJ2-2; 9 bases agree with TRBD1. The trim removed 3 bases at V and 6 bases at J, leaving 5 bases unmatched. Germline CDR1 reads LGHNT; CDR2 reads FRNRAP. This CDR3 is built from 15 residues. CDR3 sequence: CASGLGQGQAGELFF. CDR3 nucleotides: TGTGCTAGTGGTTTAGGACAGGGGCAGGCCGGGGAGCTGTTTTTT. Complete variable domain (other parts from reference TRBV12-5 and TRBJ2-2): DARVTQTPRHKVTEMGQEVTMRCQPILGHNTVFWYRQTMMQGLELLAYFRNRAPLDDSGMPKDRFSAEMPDATLATLKIQPSEPRDSAVYFCASGLGQGQAGELFFGEGSRLTVL.

The chain employs TRBV12-5 and TRBJ2-7; TRBD1 might be the D (6 bases). The CDR3 is made up of 12 amino acids. CDR1 is LGHNT and CDR2 is FRNRAP in the germline V gene. Trimming removed 5 bases from V and 3 bases from J, with 8 bases in between. CDR3 DNA: TGTGCTAGTGGTGCAGGGGTCTACGAGCAGTACTTC. Protein sequence: CASGAGVYEQYF.

This clonotype has ten or more counts. V and J are TRBV20-1 and TRBJ2-7; D uncertain. Germline-derived CDR1 and CDR2 are DFQATT and SNEGSKA (reference sequence). The CDR3 consists of 12 residues. V shed 6 bases and J shed 4 bases, with 13 bases lying between them. In nucleotides, the CDR3 is TGCAGTGCACCCAGAAGTCCATACGAGCAGTACTTC. It translates to CSAPRSPYEQYF.

This clonotype occurred many times. The chain has TRBV11-2 and TRBJ2-4, with 7 bases matching TRBD1. Germline CDR1 reads SGHAT; CDR2 reads FQNNGV. This CDR3 has 15 residues. Trimming cost V 5 bases and J 0 bases; bases outside gene matches: 4. This chain's CDR3 is CASSPRDRAKNIQYF. The CDR3 DNA follows: TGTGCCAGCAGCCCCAGGGACAGAGCCAAAAACATTCAGTACTTC.

The rearrangement links TRBV19 to TRBJ1-1, with no clear D. Deletions cut 6 bases from V and 3 bases from J, with 11 bases between. The CDR3 sequence is 13 residues long. Germline V gene lookup returns CDR1 LNHDA and CDR2 SQIVND (reference sequence). In nucleotides, the CDR3 is TGTGCCAGTAGGTCCCGAGAGGACACTGAAGCTTTCTTT. It is translated as CASRSREDTEAFF.

Comment on this clonotype: As the CDR3 is not closed by the conserved phenylalanine or tryptophan, this likely results from a read error. J is TRBJ1-1 and V is TRBV28; D not resolved. Germline CDR1 and CDR2: MDHEN and SYDVKM. Trimming stripped 5 bases from V and 1 base from J, with 11 bases between. The CDR3 length is 14 residues. CDR3 DNA sequence: TGTGCCAGCAGTCCCGGTTCAGGGAACACTGAAGCTTTCTCT. Its protein product is CASSPGSGNTEAFS.

The chain is built from TRBV20-1 and TRBJ2-7; 7 nucleotides line up with TRBD2. V was clipped by 0 bases and J by 3 bases; unmatched bases: 8. The length of the CDR3 is 15 residues. CDR1 DFQATT and CDR2 SNEGSKA come from the germline V gene (reference sequence). DNA for the CDR3: TGCAGTGCTAGAGAGGAGACTAGCCCATTCTACGAGCAGTACTTC. Protein: CSAREETSPFYEQYF.

This chain joins TRBV10-3 and TRBJ2-1; D is possibly TRBD2 (5 bases). The germline V and J ends were trimmed by 3 bases and 0 bases, with 12 bases remaining between them. Germline CDR1 is ENHRY and CDR2 is SYGVKD. The CDR3 length is 16 residues. The CDR3 DNA follows: TGTGCCATCAGTGATACAGCGGTAAGCTCCTACAATGAGCAGTTCTTC. The encoded protein is CAISDTAVSSYNEQFF.

V and J are TRBV19 and TRBJ1-1, with D uncertain. The CDR3 sequence is 14 residues long. In germline, CDR1 is LNHDA, CDR2 SQIVND (reference sequence). Trimming took 6 bases from V and 0 from J, leaving 11 bases between them. Here the CDR3 reads CASRHPSMNTEAFF. Here the CDR3 DNA reads TGTGCCAGTAGACATCCCAGTATGAACACTGAAGCTTTCTTT.

There are a few counts of this clonotype. The genes are TRBV7-9 and TRBJ1-2; D remains unclear. The CDR3 extends over 13 amino acids. Germline V lookup: CDR1 SEHNR, CDR2 FQNEAQ (reference sequence). Trimming took 2 bases from V and 0 from J, leaving 4 bases between them. The CDR3 sequence is CASSLCANYGYTF. The CDR3 region has the DNA TGTGCCAGCAGCTTATGTGCTAACTATGGCTACACCTTC.

This chain connects TRBV11-2 to TRBJ2-3; TRBD2 aligns across 9 bases. CDR3 length: 16 residues. Germline V CDR1 and CDR2: SGHAT, FQNNGV. V shed 1 base and J 5 bases; nucleotides not matched to a gene: 7. CDR3 bases: TGTGCCAGCAGCTTAGTTAGCGGGAGTTTGAGAGATACGCAGTATTTT. Amino acids: CASSLVSGSLRDTQYF.

Ten or more counts support this clonotype. J is TRBJ2-5 and V is TRBV6-6; D unclear. Per germline, CDR1 MNHNY and CDR2 SVGAGI (reference sequence). V shed 7 bases and J shed 4 bases, with 10 bases lying between them. This CDR3 comprises 12 residues. For the CDR3, the DNA is TGTGCCAGCACCACGGGCCCAGAGACCCAGTACTTC. It encodes CASTTGPETQYF.

This clonotype was seen many times. The genes are TRBV20-1 and TRBJ1-2; D perhaps matches TRBD1 (5 bases). Between the trimmed V and J ends, which lost 1 base and 8 bases, there was a span of 11 bases. Germline V gene data show CDR1 as DFQATT and CDR2 as SNEGSKA (reference sequence). CDR3 size: 12 residues. For the CDR3, the DNA is TGCAGTGCTAGAGGGGGCATATACGGCTACACCTTC. Amino acids: CSARGGIYGYTF.

This clonotype has only a few counts. The gene calls are TRBV7-2 and TRBJ2-7; tentative D call: TRBD1 (6 bases). Trimming pared 5 bases from V and 4 bases from J, leaving 9 bases between. Per germline, CDR1 SGHTA and CDR2 FQGNSA. This CDR3 has 12 amino acids. The CDR3 DNA is TGTGCCAGCAGCCAGGACAGTTACGAGCAGTACTTC. It is translated as CASSQDSYEQYF.

This chain connects TRBV4-2 to TRBJ2-3; perhaps TRBD2 as D (5 bases). Germline CDR1 and CDR2: LGHNA and YNFKEQ. This CDR3 spans 15 amino acids. Trimming stripped 1 base from V and 4 bases from J, with 12 bases between. The CDR3 here is CASSQVVRGSDTQYF. CDR3 DNA sequence: TGTGCCAGCAGCCAAGTTGTCAGAGGGTCAGATACGCAGTATTTT.

The chain carries TRBV19 and TRBJ2-1; perhaps TRBD1 as D (6 bases). Trimming cost V 3 bases and J 8 bases, with 11 bases left between them. Germline loops: CDR1 LNHDA, CDR2 SQIVND (reference sequence). The CDR3 runs to 13 residues. This CDR3 is CASSMGRGYEQFF. The CDR3 DNA reads TGTGCCAGTAGTATGGGCAGGGGTTATGAGCAGTTCTTC.